The 23 T cell receptor beta chains below come from one sample, sequenced in a study of Graves' ophthalmopathy and Graves' hyperthyroidism. Amplified TCR beta CDR3 regions were obtained using RNA transcripts as template. RT-PCR in the first round used HTBI primers; a second-round multiplex PCR followed. A single record per CDR3 protein comes from TCRdb applying MiXCR to the multiplex PCR reads. The sample records roughly 1.1 million distinct CDR3 sequences, about 38% being singletons. The sequencing sample was made of peripheral blood or thyroid tissue (not recorded which). Every receptor here comes from an adult man with Graves' hyperthyroidism.

Details on this clonotype: This is likely a read error, given that the CDR3 carries no conserved phenylalanine or tryptophan at its end. The DNA is omitted, as the CDR3 cannot be located on it reliably, and the CDR3 follows TCRdb's listing. The gene calls are TRBV10-2 and TRBJ1-1; the D segment call TRBD1 is taken from the table without a DNA check. The CDR3 numbers 9 amino acids, ends counted. Per germline, CDR1 WSHSY and CDR2 SAAADI. Here the CDR3 reads CASSDPGSP.

This chain joins TRBV7-9 and TRBJ2-6; D ambiguous. Germline V gene lookup returns CDR1 SEHNR and CDR2 FQNEAQ (reference sequence). V was cut by 5 bases and J by 14 bases, with 10 bases left in between. The CDR3 is 11 amino acids. DNA of the CDR3: TGTGCCAGCAGCGTGGAACAGTTCCTGACTTTC. Residues: CASSVEQFLTF.

The CDR3 loop is CATSSGTGLNSNQPQHF. The CDR3 nucleotides read TGTGCCACCAGCAGCGGGACAGGCCTTAATAGCAATCAGCCCCAGCATTTT. The chain has TRBV15 and TRBJ1-5; 8 bases are a match to TRBD1. From germline, CDR1 is LNHNV and CDR2 YYDKDF (reference sequence). The V gene end was trimmed by 3 bases and the J gene end by 0 bases; junction bases not matched to a gene: 7. The CDR3 sequence is 17 residues long.

This clonotype occurred a few times. The V call is TRBV2, the J call TRBJ2-2; the D gene is possibly TRBD1 (5 bases). Per germline, CDR1 SNHLY and CDR2 FYNNEI. V lost 7 bases and J lost 2, with 8 bases in between. This CDR3 region has 13 residues. In DNA, the CDR3 is TGTGCCAGCAACCAGGGAAACACCGGGGAGCTGTTTTTT. Translation: CASNQGNTGELFF. The whole variable domain, filled in from reference TRBV2 and TRBJ2-2, reads EPEVTQTPSHQVTQMGQEVILRCVPISNHLYFYWYRQILGQKVEFLVSFYNNEISEKSEIFDDQFSVERPDGSNFTLKIRSTKLEDSAMYFCASNQGNTGELFFGEGSRLTVL.

The chain employs TRBV7-2 and TRBJ1-3, with D unclear. CDR3 size: 13 residues. V was pared by 6 bases and J by 7 bases, with 13 bases between. Germline CDR1 is SGHTA and CDR2 is FQGNSA. The CDR3 DNA follows: TGTGCCAGCAGACCGGGAGCCTTGAACACCATATATTTT. This sequence encodes CASRPGALNTIYF.

This clonotype occurred many times. This rearrangement joins TRBV10-3 to TRBJ2-7, with D perhaps being TRBD1 or TRBD2 (5 bases each). The V end lost 11 bases, the J end lost 2 bases, and 13 bases lay between the germline ends. Germline V lookup: CDR1 ENHRY, CDR2 SYGVKD. The CDR3 totals 12 residues. Here the CDR3 reads CASGTATYEQYF. As DNA, the CDR3 is TGTGCCTCAGGGACCGCAACCTACGAGCAGTACTTC.

The chain joins TRBV5-6 to TRBJ2-5, with TRBD1 as a possible D gene (6 bases). Germline V gene data show CDR1 as SGHDT and CDR2 as YYEEEE. The V gene lost 3 bases and the J gene lost 4 bases, with 13 bases spanning the gap. The CDR3 sequence is 14 residues long. CDR3 sequence: CASSSTGIGETQYF. In DNA form, the CDR3 reads TGTGCCAGCAGCTCAACAGGGATCGGAGAGACCCAGTACTTC.

This clonotype appeared many times. The chain recombines TRBV19 with TRBJ2-7; TRBD1 is a possible D gene (6 bases). Germline V gives CDR1 LNHDA, CDR2 SQIVND (reference sequence). CDR3 length: 14 residues. The V end was cut by 3 bases, the J end by 4 bases, with 13 bases between. CDR3 loop: CASSIQQGTYEQYF. CDR3 bases: TGTGCCAGTAGTATCCAACAGGGCACGTACGAGCAGTACTTC.

This clonotype was counted ten times or more. The chain combines TRBV20-1 with TRBJ2-7; TRBD2 aligns across 7 bases. The CDR3 length is 13 residues. The junction had 4 bases not matched to a gene; V was cut back by 4 bases and J by 1 base. Germline CDR1 reads DFQATT; CDR2 reads SNEGSKA (reference sequence). In DNA form, the CDR3 reads TGCAGTGCTAATCCGGGACTATCCTACGAGCAGTACTTC. Encoded protein: CSANPGLSYEQYF.

The V call is TRBV7-2, the J call TRBJ1-5, with D tentatively TRBD1 (5 bases). Trimming removed 5 bases at V and 6 bases at J, with 23 bases between. This CDR3 has 17 amino acids. Germline CDR1 reads SGHTA; CDR2 reads FQGNSA. CDR3 loop: CASSDRPNLNASQPQHF. DNA of the CDR3: TGTGCCAGCAGCGACAGACCGAATCTCAACGCAAGTCAGCCCCAGCATTTT.

The chain has TRBV6-5 and TRBJ2-7; D unresolved. The V gene's germline CDR1 is MNHEY and CDR2 SVGAGI. V lost 5 bases and J 4 bases, leaving 18 bases between the germline ends. The CDR3 length is 15 residues. The CDR3 spells CASSERRALLYEQYF. The CDR3 nucleotides read TGTGCCAGCAGTGAAAGGCGTGCTTTGCTTTACGAGCAGTACTTC.

V and J are TRBV7-9 and TRBJ2-7, with D perhaps being TRBD1 or TRBD2 (6 bases each). The ends were cut back, 5 bases at V and 3 bases at J, with 17 bases in the middle. CDR1 is SEHNR, CDR2 FQNEAQ, per germline (reference sequence). This CDR3 is built from 15 residues. CDR3 region: CASSGTSGVGYEQYF. The CDR3 DNA follows: TGTGCCAGCAGCGGGACATCGGGAGTTGGCTACGAGCAGTACTTC.

This chain connects TRBV6-6 to TRBJ1-5, with unresolved D. Germline CDR1 and CDR2: MNHNY and SVGAGI (reference sequence). The CDR3 extends over 15 amino acids. Trimming pared 6 bases from V and 0 bases from J, leaving 12 bases between. The CDR3 here is CASRLVGDSNQPQHF. The DNA for the CDR3 is TGTGCCAGCAGATTAGTCGGGGATAGCAATCAGCCCCAGCATTTT.

V and J are TRBV6-6 and TRBJ2-5; D may be TRBD1 (5 bases). Trimming cost V 6 bases and J 4 bases, with 15 bases left between them. Germline-derived CDR1 and CDR2 are MNHNY and SVGAGI (reference sequence). This CDR3 has 14 residues. The chain's CDR3 is CASRHQGCRETQYF. DNA of the CDR3: TGTGCCAGCAGGCACCAGGGTTGTCGAGAGACCCAGTACTTC.

J is TRBJ1-4 and V is TRBV25-1; TRBD1 agrees at 7 bases. CDR3 length equals 14 residues. The junction had 10 bases not matched to a gene; V was cut back by 7 bases and J by 8 bases. Germline V CDR1 and CDR2: MGHDK, SYGVNS. CDR3 sequence (DNA): TGTGCCAGCAATGGGCCCAGGGGGGGGGAAAAACTGTTTTTT. Translated, it gives CASNGPRGGEKLFF.

This clonotype turned up a few times. One base away lies a much larger clone, so this may be a sequencing read error. This rearrangement joins TRBV7-6 to TRBJ2-5; D is perhaps TRBD2 (7 bases). This CDR3 has 15 amino acids. Germline lookup yields CDR1 SGHVS and CDR2 FNYEAQ. Trimming removed 6 bases at V and 5 bases at J, with 19 bases between. DNA of the CDR3: TGTGCCAGCAGTCAAATACGGGGGGCCCGGGAGACCCAGTACTTC. Protein product: CASSQIRGARETQYF. Full variable domain (outside the CDR3, taken from reference TRBV7-6 and TRBJ2-5): GAGVSQSPRYKVTKRGQDVALRCDPISGHVSLYWYRQALGQGPEFLTYFNYEAQQDKSGLPNDRFSAERPEGSISTLTIQRTEQRDSAMYRCASSQIRGARETQYFGPGTRLLVL.

The CDR3 DNA sequence: TGTGCCACCAGTGATCCAGGGGTACAGGGAGTTTACTACAATGAGCAGTACTTC. This encodes CATSDPGVQGVYYNEQYF. The chain has TRBV24-1 and TRBJ2-7; D might be TRBD1 (6 bases). This CDR3 region has 18 residues. Germline V CDR1 and CDR2: KGHDR, SFDVKD. Trimming stripped 3 bases from V and 7 bases from J, with 27 bases between.

The chain couples TRBV6-2 or TRBV6-3 to TRBJ2-5; perhaps D is TRBD1 or TRBD2 (6 bases each). CDR3 size: 13 residues. Trimming cost V 3 bases and J 6 bases, with 11 bases left between them. CDR1 and CDR2 (germline): MNHEY, SVGEGT. Here the CDR3 DNA reads TGTGCCAGCAGTTATCGAGGGGGGCAGACCCAGTACTTC. This encodes CASSYRGGQTQYF.

Comment on this clonotype: A much larger clone differs from this one at a single base, so this may be a read error. The chain employs TRBV29-1 and TRBJ2-7, with 8 bases aligning to TRBD1. In germline, CDR1 is SQVTM, CDR2 ANQGSEA. Trimming at V came to 5 bases and at J to 0 bases, leaving 3 bases not matched to a gene. The CDR3 extends over 13 amino acids. CDR3 in amino acids: CSVIGQGSYEQYF. CDR3 nucleotides: TGCAGCGTTATCGGACAGGGCTCCTACGAGCAGTACTTC.

The sample holds many counts of this clonotype. The rearrangement links TRBV7-8 to TRBJ1-2; D remains unclear. Germline CDR1 is SGHVS and CDR2 is FQNEAQ. The CDR3 consists of 14 residues. V lost 2 bases, J lost 1 base, and 8 bases lay in between. In DNA, the CDR3 is TGTGCCAGCAGCTTAATGTACAGTAACTATGGCTACACCTTC. Its translation: CASSLMYSNYGYTF.

The V gene is TRBV15, the J gene TRBJ2-7, with TRBD1 identical over 7 bases. Trimming took 5 bases from V and 2 from J; bases not matched to a gene: 6. The CDR3 is 14 amino acids. CDR1 is LNHNV and CDR2 is YYDKDF in the germline V gene (reference sequence). The CDR3 DNA sequence: TGTGCCACCAGCGGCCGGACAGGAACCTACGAGCAGTACTTC. Protein sequence: CATSGRTGTYEQYF.

This clonotype was seen ten or more times. This rearrangement joins TRBV12-3 or TRBV12-4 to TRBJ1-5; D remains ambiguous. The CDR3 is made up of 14 amino acids. V was shortened by 1 base and J by 6 bases, with 10 bases between the two germline ends. The CDR3 sequence is CASSLGGSAQPQHF. CDR3 in DNA: TGTGCCAGCAGTTTAGGGGGTTCGGCTCAGCCCCAGCATTTT.

This chain uses TRBV20-1 with TRBJ1-5; D unclear. This CDR3 has 9 residues. The V end was cut by 6 bases, the J end by 3 bases, with 0 bases between. Germline V gene data show CDR1 as DFQATT and CDR2 as SNEGSKA (reference sequence). As DNA, the CDR3 is TGCAGTGCCAATCAGCCCCAGCATTTT. This sequence encodes CSANQPQHF.